A single T cell receptor beta chain is shown here with its context. Its target is unknown. Profiling relied on immunoSEQ multiplex PCR, and the TCRdb table lists in-frame clones only, not all of them. Among around 28,000 clones listed, around 86% were seen once. This record belongs to a study of tissue T cells after allogeneic stem cell transplantation. General study results and limits: Which tissue TCRs were alloreactive or antigen-specific was not determined. Some clones might be persisting host cells. Only a limited share of tissue TCRs appeared in blood or spleen. Shared clones across patients were few; motif clustering revealed tissue-specific shared signatures.

V gave up 6 bases and J gave up 8 bases; unmatched junction bases: 0. The germline V gene encodes CDR1 LGHDT and CDR2 YNNKEL (reference sequence). The CDR3 consists of 12 residues. The chain is built from TRBV3-1 (or the pseudogene TRBV3-2) and TRBJ1-6, with 8 bases fitting TRBD1. This TCR derives from a woman aged 18 to 49 who later had graft-versus-host disease after an allogeneic stem cell transplant. The sample was blood, taken before transplantation. The CDR3 region has the DNA TGTGCCAGCAGGACAGGGGATTCACCCCTCCACTTT. This translates into CASRTGDSPLHF.